The 29 T cell receptor beta chains presented below share a single source sample, sequenced in a study of beta chain features in type 1 diabetes. Broader study findings: Shorter TCRB CDR3s, moderately but significantly so, marked every one of the four CD4+ subsets in Type 1 diabetes patients.

The entirety of the isolated RNA underwent reverse transcription, so expressed TCRB transcripts were sequenced. Clones were sequenced by immunoSEQ multiplex PCR, and TCRdb holds only the in-frame ones, with some missing. The sample yields about 650,000 clones, 9.5% to 15% seen once. No antigen has been assigned to these receptors. Sequenced material: naive CD4+ T cells from blood. These receptors were obtained from a man aged 25 to 40 with type 1 diabetes.

This clone appeared a few times. The chain is built from TRBV7-3 and TRBJ2-3, with D perhaps TRBD2 (5 bases). This CDR3 region has 16 residues. Trimming stripped 4 bases from V and 2 bases from J, with 16 bases between. Germline CDR1 SGHTA, CDR2 FQGTGA. The CDR3 loop reads CASSYRLDSLTDTQYF. CDR3 DNA sequence: TGTGCCAGCAGCTACCGCTTGGACTCCCTCACAGATACGCAGTATTTT.

J is TRBJ1-6 and V is TRBV9; TRBD1 agrees at 10 bases. Germline V gene data show CDR1 as SGDLS and CDR2 as YYNGEE. With V trimmed by 3 bases and J by 8 bases, 8 bases remained unmatched. The CDR3 loop spans 16 amino acids. For the CDR3, the DNA is TGTGCCAGCAGCGACCGGGACAGGGGCGGGCATTCACCCCTCCACTTT. Its protein is CASSDRDRGGHSPLHF.

A remark on this clone: The sample holds other DNA sequences that translate to the same CDR3. V gene TRBV15 combines with J gene TRBJ1-2; D is possibly TRBD1 (6 bases). V was shortened by 0 bases and J by 4 bases, with 12 bases between the two germline ends. CDR1 LNHNV and CDR2 YYDKDF come from the germline V gene (reference sequence). The CDR3 is 15 residues long. As DNA, the CDR3 is TGTGCCACCAGCAGAGACCCAGGGGCAGGCTATGGCTACACCTTC. Translated: CATSRDPGAGYGYTF.

This clone was seen a handful of times. The rearrangement uses TRBV27 and TRBJ1-5, with D uncertain. V lost 5 bases and J lost 2, with 7 bases in between. Germline CDR1 is MNHEY and CDR2 is SMNVEV (reference sequence). The CDR3 is 13 residues long. The chain's CDR3 is CASSAERNQPQHF. CDR3 DNA: TGTGCCAGCAGTGCAGAGCGCAATCAGCCCCAGCATTTT.

V gene TRBV7-6 combines with J gene TRBJ2-5; D not certain. V lost 5 bases, J lost 1 base, and 2 bases lay in between. Germline CDR1 reads SGHVS; CDR2 reads FNYEAQ. The CDR3 contains 11 residues. CDR3 sequence reads: CASSGQETQYF. In DNA form, the CDR3 reads TGTGCCAGCAGCGGCCAAGAGACCCAGTACTTC.

This chain links TRBV7-9 with TRBJ2-3; 8 bases agree with TRBD2. The CDR3 consists of 15 residues. CDR1 SEHNR and CDR2 FQNEAQ come from the germline V gene (reference sequence). The J segment lost 2 bases and the V segment lost 4 bases, leaving 5 bases of the junction unmatched. CDR3 in amino acids: CASSSGRGNTDTQYF. The CDR3 bases are TGTGCCAGCAGCTCCGGGAGGGGAAACACAGATACGCAGTATTTT.

The chain recombines TRBV7-9 with TRBJ1-2; D perhaps matches TRBD1 (5 bases). The germline gives CDR1 SEHNR, CDR2 FQNEAQ (reference sequence). V was shortened by 5 bases and J by 7 bases, with 11 bases between the two germline ends. The CDR3 is 12 residues long. The CDR3 region is CASSLPGGGYTF. DNA of the CDR3: TGTGCCAGCAGCCTTCCCGGGGGTGGCTACACCTTC. Combining the CDR3 with reference TRBV7-9 and TRBJ1-2 gives the whole variable domain DTGVSQNPRHKITKRGQNVTFRCDPISEHNRLYWYRQTLGQGPEFLTYFQNEAQLEKSRLLSDRFSAERPKGSFSTLEIQRTEQGDSAMYLCASSLPGGGYTFGSGTRLTVV.

V and J are TRBV7-9 and TRBJ1-2; D is uncertain. The CDR3 is 15 amino acids. Between the trimmed V and J ends, which lost 3 bases and 6 bases, there was a span of 17 bases. Germline V gene data show CDR1 as SEHNR and CDR2 as FQNEAQ (reference sequence). The CDR3 here is CASSFLGSKEDGYTF. The CDR3 DNA is TGTGCCAGCAGCTTTTTGGGTTCAAAGGAGGATGGCTACACCTTC.

This clone was counted only a few times. The rearrangement uses TRBV19 and TRBJ2-1; tentatively, D is TRBD2 (5 bases). Germline CDR1 LNHDA, CDR2 SQIVND (reference sequence). V lost 1 base and J lost 5, with 9 bases in between. This CDR3 contains 14 residues. The CDR3, as DNA: TGTGCCAGTAGTATAGTAGCCGGGGACAATGAGCAGTTCTTC. It specifies CASSIVAGDNEQFF.

This clone was counted between two and nine times. V gene TRBV7-2 combines with J gene TRBJ1-2; the D is unclear. CDR3 length equals 13 residues. Germline V gives CDR1 SGHTA, CDR2 FQGNSA. The V end lost 1 base, the J end lost 2 bases, and 5 bases lay between the germline ends. The CDR3 reads CASSLVVNYGYTF. The DNA of the CDR3 is TGTGCCAGCAGCTTAGTGGTGAACTATGGCTACACCTTC.

This clone was detected only a few times. V is TRBV5-8 and J is TRBJ2-7; the D gene is possibly TRBD2 (5 bases). The germline gives CDR1 SGHTS, CDR2 YDEGEE. Deletions cut 1 base from V and 3 bases from J, with 11 bases between. CDR3 size: 14 residues. In DNA form, the CDR3 reads TGTGCCAGCAGCTTGTATCGGGGTCTCTACGAGCAGTACTTC. Protein: CASSLYRGLYEQYF.

This clone was counted only a few times. The genes are TRBV14 and TRBJ2-7, with D perhaps TRBD1 (5 bases). The CDR3 covers 13 residues. CDR1 is SGHDN and CDR2 is FVKESK in the germline V gene. With 4 bases removed from V and 7 bases from J, the gap between germline ends came to 14 bases. The CDR3 DNA is TGTGCCAGCAGCCGACGACAGATCCCGGAGCAGTACTTC. Translated, it gives CASSRRQIPEQYF.

This clone was counted a few times. The chain employs TRBV11-2 and TRBJ2-7, with 10 nucleotides matching TRBD1. The CDR3 is 13 amino acids. The germline V gene has CDR1 SGHAT and CDR2 FQNNGV. The V gene end was trimmed by 0 bases and the J gene end by 11 bases; junction bases not matched to a gene: 4. Written as DNA, the CDR3 is TGTGCCAGCAGCTTAGATTGGACAGGGGGAAAGTACTTC. The encoded protein is CASSLDWTGGKYF.

This clone turned up a few times. The CDR3 DNA sequence: TGTGCCAGCAGCTCCCGGCTGGCCCTATCCTACGAGCAGTACTTC. Protein product: CASSSRLALSYEQYF. The V and J genes are TRBV11-2 and TRBJ2-7; D not certain. Germline assignment: CDR1 SGHAT and CDR2 FQNNGV. The CDR3 consists of 15 residues. Trimming removed 4 bases from V and 1 base from J, with 14 bases in between.

CDR3 nucleotides: TGTGCCTGGAGTAAGGGGGGCATCCAAGAGACCCAGTACTTC. It translates to CAWSKGGIQETQYF. This sequence joins TRBV30 and TRBJ2-5, with D possibly called TRBD1 or TRBD2 (6 bases each). The CDR3 is 14 residues long. V dropped 2 bases and J dropped 1 base, with 11 bases sitting between them. Germline values: CDR1 GTSNPN, CDR2 SVGIG (reference sequence).

The rearrangement joins TRBV7-6 to TRBJ1-2; 7 bases fit TRBD1. CDR3 size: 13 residues. CDR1 SGHVS and CDR2 FNYEAQ come from the germline V gene. V was pared by 5 bases and J by 6 bases, with 6 bases of the junction left unmatched. CDR3 sequence reads: CASSVQGLNGYTF. The CDR3 DNA follows: TGTGCCAGCAGCGTACAGGGGTTGAATGGCTACACCTTC.

The chain employs TRBV21-1 and TRBJ2-3; the D call TRBD1 from the table was never checked on the DNA. TRBV21-1 is recorded as a pseudogene. The CDR3 covers 14 residues. The CDR3 DNA follows: TGTGCCAGCAGCAATAACATCTGCACAGATACGCAGTATTTT. It specifies CASSNNICTDTQYF.

This clone was counted between two and nine times. This chain connects TRBV11-1 to TRBJ2-7, with TRBD1 matching over 7 bases. Germline V gene data show CDR1 as SGHAT and CDR2 as FQDESV (reference sequence). CDR3 length: 15 amino acids. Trimming removed 1 base from V and 4 bases from J; junction bases left unmatched: 7. Here the CDR3 DNA reads TGTGCCAGCAGCTTAGGCCCCGGGACAGAGTACGAGCAGTACTTC. The encoded protein is CASSLGPGTEYEQYF.

This clone has only a few counts. The V gene is TRBV2, the J gene TRBJ2-2, with TRBD1 matching over 9 bases. Germline loops: CDR1 SNHLY, CDR2 FYNNEI. J lost 3 bases, V lost 6 bases, and 5 bases had no gene match. The CDR3 consists of 15 residues. The chain's CDR3 is CASRPGTGYTGELFF. As DNA, the CDR3 is TGTGCCAGCAGGCCCGGGACAGGGTACACCGGGGAGCTGTTTTTT.

The chain couples TRBV5-4 to TRBJ2-1, with a weak D call TRBD1 (6 bases). This CDR3 has 17 residues. V shed 0 bases and J shed 0 bases, with 13 bases lying between them. The germline gives CDR1 SGHNT, CDR2 YYREEE (reference sequence). DNA for the CDR3: TGTGCCAGCAGCTTGGGGGGTGGGGACACCTCCTACAATGAGCAGTTCTTC. Protein sequence: CASSLGGGDTSYNEQFF.

This clone was seen more than once but under ten times. The V call is TRBV29-1, the J call TRBJ1-1, with 7 bases aligning to TRBD1. Trimming cost V 6 bases and J 5 bases; bases outside gene matches: 9. Germline V gene sequence: CDR1 SQVTM, CDR2 ANQGSEA. The CDR3 has 13 residues. This CDR3 is CSVPGQQGTEAFF. CDR3 sequence (DNA): TGCAGCGTCCCCGGACAACAGGGGACTGAAGCTTTCTTT.

This chain uses TRBV7-9 with TRBJ2-1; D may match TRBD1 or TRBD2 (5 bases each). The CDR3 loop spans 16 amino acids. The V gene's germline CDR1 is SEHNR and CDR2 FQNEAQ (reference sequence). Trimming took off 5 bases at V and 6 bases at J, with 20 bases between the two ends. CDR3 protein: CASSGKRGWRGNEQFF. In DNA form, the CDR3 reads TGTGCCAGCAGCGGCAAACGGGGCTGGAGAGGCAATGAGCAGTTCTTC.

This clone was detected a few times. V gene TRBV23-1 combines with J gene TRBJ2-7; possible D gene TRBD1, 6 bases. TRBV23-1 counts as an open reading frame of uncertain function. The ends were cut back, 2 bases at V and 0 bases at J, with 14 bases in the middle. This CDR3 contains 16 residues. DNA of the CDR3: TGCGCCAGCAGTCAAGGGGCCACGGACAGCTCCTACGAGCAGTACTTC. Its translation: CASSQGATDSSYEQYF.

The gene calls are TRBV7-9 and TRBJ1-1; 9 nucleotides align to TRBD1. Germline CDR1 is SEHNR and CDR2 is FQNEAQ (reference sequence). This CDR3 contains 13 residues. V gave up 1 base and J gave up 10 bases; unmatched junction bases: 4. The CDR3, as DNA: TGTGCCAGCAGCTTAGAACAGGGGGCGGGAGCTTTCTTT. Amino acid sequence: CASSLEQGAGAFF. Supplemented by reference TRBV7-9 and TRBJ1-1, the full variable domain reads DTGVSQNPRHKITKRGQNVTFRCDPISEHNRLYWYRQTLGQGPEFLTYFQNEAQLEKSRLLSDRFSAERPKGSFSTLEIQRTEQGDSAMYLCASSLEQGAGAFFGQGTRLTVV.

The table lists this clone with a few counts. CDR3 amino acids: CASSLGSARETQYF. The CDR3 nucleotides are TGTGCCAGCAGCTTAGGGTCAGCAAGGGAGACCCAGTACTTC. The chain has TRBV13 and TRBJ2-5, with unresolved D. Trimming pared 0 bases from V and 5 bases from J, leaving 10 bases between. The CDR3 totals 14 residues. Per the germline V gene, CDR1 is PRHDT and CDR2 is FYEKMQ (reference sequence).

V and J are TRBV7-2 and TRBJ2-5, with TRBD2 matching 14 bases. This CDR3 spans 16 amino acids. Per germline, CDR1 SGHTA and CDR2 FQGNSA. Trimming took 4 bases from V and 2 from J; bases not matched to a gene: 3. CDR3 protein: CASSSGTSGGQETQYF. In nucleotides, the CDR3 is TGTGCCAGCAGCTCCGGGACTAGCGGGGGACAAGAGACCCAGTACTTC.

This clone was seen only a few times. The same CDR3 also results from other DNA sequences found in this sample. The rearrangement uses TRBV28 and TRBJ2-1; no reliable D call. V was trimmed by 6 bases and J by 7 bases, leaving 10 bases between them. Per the germline V gene, CDR1 is MDHEN and CDR2 is SYDVKM. CDR3 length: 12 residues. CDR3 nucleotides: TGTGCCAGCAGCCTACTAAGGAATGAGCAGTTCTTC. Protein: CASSLLRNEQFF.

The chain carries TRBV19 and TRBJ1-2, with TRBD1 matching over 8 bases. V was pared by 7 bases and J by 6 bases, with 10 bases of the junction left unmatched. Germline V lookup: CDR1 LNHDA, CDR2 SQIVND (reference sequence). The CDR3 has 14 amino acids. As DNA, the CDR3 is TGTGCCAGTACCACGACAGGGGAGTGGCATGGCTACACCTTC. This encodes CASTTTGEWHGYTF.

This clone was seen a few times. The same CDR3 is also encoded by other DNA sequences in this sample. The V gene is TRBV7-2, the J gene TRBJ2-7, with TRBD1 identical over 8 bases. CDR3 length equals 15 residues. CDR1 SGHTA and CDR2 FQGNSA come from the germline V gene. V lost 5 bases, J lost 1 base, and 7 bases stayed unmatched. The CDR3: CASSPGQGLSYEQYF. The CDR3 coding sequence is TGTGCCAGCAGCCCTGGACAGGGTCTTTCCTACGAGCAGTACTTC.